This paragraph covers one T cell receptor beta chain sequence. Its target is unknown. The data were taken from a study of T-cell memory formation after mild COVID-19. Overall study results and limits: Pre-infection memory held some responding clones, suggesting pre-existing cross-reactive T cells responded. Second-wave clones that peaked on day 37 lacked confirmed SARS-CoV-2 specificity.

Germline V CDR1 and CDR2: LNHNV, YYDKDF (reference sequence). V was clipped by 3 bases and J by 3 bases; unmatched bases: 6. The CDR3 has 15 residues. 5'RACE with constant-segment primers yielded barcoded, UMI-tagged TCR alpha and TCR beta cDNA libraries. One entry per CDR3 protein, called by TCRdb with MiXCR from the 5' RACE reads. The sample yields 85,000 to 130,000 distinct CDR3 sequences, around 12% seen once. The receptor comes from an adult woman who had mild COVID-19 (a few samples of this study predate the infection). Cell type and time point are not known. The chain recombines TRBV15 with TRBJ2-7; TRBD1 matches at 9 bases. Sequencing input: PBMCs or a T cell subset sorted from them (not recorded which). CDR3 region: CATSRADRGNYEQYF. CDR3 in DNA: TGTGCCACCAGCAGGGCTGACAGGGGGAACTACGAGCAGTACTTC.